Listed below are T cell receptor beta chains from one sample, sequenced in a study of vaccination and CD4 T cells after COVID-19. These receptors are not linked to any known antigen. TCRdb independently ran MiXCR on the PCR reads; one entry per CDR3 protein. Of approximately 11,000 distinct CDR3 sequences detected, approximately 35% appear once; the ten largest clones hold 16%. The sequenced sample consisted of CD4+ T cells from blood, cultured in vitro. These receptors originate from a human donor in good health. Both conserved end residues are part of each CDR3. The D gene is left open where the match is weak. The size entry is marked missing in some rows and otherwise reads once, few, many or a size class.

v_call	j_call	d_call	clone_size	cdr3_aa	cdr3_nt
TRBV6-1	TRBJ2-7	.	few	CASSVDPGSEQYF	TGTGCCAGCAGTGTTGATCCGGGGAGCGAGCAGTACTTC
TRBV7-2	TRBJ1-5	.	few	CASSFEGNQPQHF	TGTGCCAGCAGCTTCGAAGGGAATCAGCCCCAGCATTTT
TRBV20-1	TRBJ2-1	.	.	CSAPSYNEQFF	TGCAGTGCTCCCTCTTACAATGAGCAGTTCTTC
TRBV7-9	TRBJ1-3	TRBD1	.	CASSLGQGAHSGNTIYF	TGTGCCAGCAGCTTAGGGCAGGGGGCACACTCTGGAAACACCATATATTTT
TRBV27	TRBJ1-1	.	.	CATHAGADGGGNTEAFF	TGTGCCACCCACGCAGGGGCGGACGGGGGAGGAAACACTGAAGCTTTCTTT
TRBV27	TRBJ1-5	TRBD1	medium-sized	CASSPLMFDRVHGGSNQPQHF	TGTGCCAGCAGCCCCCTTATGTTCGACAGGGTCCACGGGGGTAGCAATCAGCCCCAGCATTTT
TRBV6-1	TRBJ2-3	TRBD2	.	CASRGLAGDTQYF	TGTGCCAGCAGGGGACTAGCGGGAGATACGCAGTATTTT
TRBV27	TRBJ2-7	.	.	CATGPYEQYF	TGTGCCACTGGACCCTACGAGCAGTACTTC
TRBV29-1	TRBJ1-2	TRBD1	.	CSVEDRNYGYTF	TGCAGCGTTGAGGACAGGAACTATGGCTACACCTTC
TRBV4-3	TRBJ1-2	TRBD1	.	CASSLGQGTDSGYTF	TGCGCCAGCAGCCTAGGACAGGGGACGGATAGTGGCTACACCTTC
TRBV14	TRBJ1-2	TRBD1	few	CASSKGQGVYGYTF	TGTGCCAGCAGCAAGGGACAGGGGGTCTATGGCTACACCTTC
TRBV7-9	TRBJ1-3	.	few	CASRASSGNTIYF	TGTGCCAGCAGGGCCAGCTCTGGAAACACCATATATTTT
TRBV20-1	TRBJ1-5	.	.	CSGIDGPVGRPQHF	TGCAGTGGGATAGATGGGCCGGTTGGACGGCCCCAGCATTTT
TRBV5-6	TRBJ1-6	.	.	CASSSEYNSPLHF	TGTGCCAGCAGCTCGGAGTATAATTCACCCCTCCACTTT
TRBV20-1	TRBJ2-5	.	few	CSAPPSGGQETQYF	TGCAGTGCCCCGCCCTCCGGGGGTCAAGAGACCCAGTACTTC
TRBV14	TRBJ1-6	TRBD1	few	CASSRRGQWNSPLHF	TGTGCCAGCAGCCGAAGGGGACAGTGGAATTCACCCCTCCACTTT
TRBV15	TRBJ1-3	.	few	CATSRTSSSGNTIYF	TGTGCCACCAGCAGGACTAGTAGTTCAGGAAACACCATATATTTT
TRBV10-3	TRBJ2-1	TRBD2	few	CAISQGAGGPNEQFF	TGTGCCATCAGTCAAGGAGCGGGAGGGCCCAATGAGCAGTTCTTC
TRBV7-2	TRBJ1-5	.	.	CASSLERYAHQPQHF	TGTGCCAGCAGCTTAGAACGGTATGCACACCAGCCCCAGCATTTT
TRBV28	TRBJ1-2	.	few	CASRNPEFYGYTF	TGTGCCAGCCGAAACCCCGAGTTCTATGGCTACACCTTC
TRBV7-9	TRBJ2-5	TRBD2	.	CASKENLAGEETQYF	TGTGCCAGCAAGGAAAACCTAGCGGGAGAAGAGACCCAGTACTTC
TRBV10-3	TRBJ2-6	.	.	CAISESSLSGANVLTF	TGTGCCATCAGTGAGTCATCGCTCTCTGGGGCCAACGTCCTGACTTTC
TRBV28	TRBJ1-1	.	.	CASSLGGTGRSRAFF	TGTGCCAGCAGTTTAGGTGGGACGGGACGCTCGAGAGCTTTCTTT
TRBV6-2/TRBV6-3	TRBJ2-7	.	.	CASSYRDTYEQYF	TGTGCCAGCAGTTACCGGGACACCTACGAGCAGTACTTC
TRBV7-2	TRBJ2-3	TRBD2	.	CASSFRSGRLVADTQYF	TGTGCCAGCAGCTTTCGGAGCGGGAGACTGGTAGCAGATACGCAGTATTTT
TRBV28	TRBJ1-2	TRBD1	.	CASSLRTGGDFYTF	TGTGCCAGCAGTTTAAGGACAGGGGGGGATTTCTACACCTTC
TRBV28	TRBJ2-2	TRBD1	.	CASSSQGITGELFF	TGTGCCAGCAGTTCACAGGGGATCACCGGGGAGCTGTTTTTT
TRBV20-1	TRBJ1-2	.	.	CSARKNSGGYGYTF	TGCAGTGCGCGAAAGAACTCAGGCGGCTATGGCTACACCTTC
TRBV6-4	TRBJ1-1	.	.	CASSNSVGGTEAFF	TGTGCCAGCAGTAACAGTGTTGGCGGCACTGAAGCTTTCTTT
TRBV18	TRBJ2-5	.	.	CASSANQMDGQETQYF	TGTGCCAGCTCAGCCAACCAAATGGACGGGCAAGAGACCCAGTACTTC
TRBV4-2	TRBJ2-7	.	.	CASSQALANYEQYF	TGTGCCAGCAGCCAAGCTCTAGCGAACTACGAGCAGTACTTC
TRBV5-4	TRBJ1-6	.	.	CASSLGPFGDSPLHF	TGTGCCAGCAGCTTGGGGCCGTTTGGCGATTCACCCCTCCACTTT
TRBV19	TRBJ2-1	.	.	CASSIVPRGSYNEQFF	TGTGCCAGTAGTATAGTTCCCAGGGGTTCCTACAATGAGCAGTTCTTC
TRBV12-3/TRBV12-4	TRBJ2-2	TRBD1	.	CASSKSPTGADGELFF	TGTGCCAGCAGCAAGTCGCCTACAGGGGCGGACGGGGAGCTGTTTTTT
TRBV20-1	TRBJ2-4	TRBD1	.	CSAIDRDKNIQYF	TGCAGTGCAATCGACAGGGACAAAAACATTCAGTACTTC
TRBV27	TRBJ2-5	.	.	CASSLNRVGEETQYF	TGTGCCAGCAGTCTTAACAGGGTTGGTGAAGAGACCCAGTACTTC